The clone carrying this T cell receptor (beta chain) was seen only a few times. Its cognate antigen is unknown. The germline V gene encodes CDR1 SGHDN and CDR2 FVKESK. Trimming cost V 5 bases and J 8 bases, with 19 bases left between them. This CDR3 region has 16 residues. The sample comes from a study of CD8 T cells in ankylosing spondylitis. Quantitative 5'-RACE with molecular barcodes produced the TCR beta libraries. TCRdb analysed the 5' RACE reads with MiXCR anew, one entry per CDR3 protein. The table has around 770,000 distinct CDR3 sequences, around 11% seen once. Regarding the study as a whole: Researchers report that disease-linked clones proved CD8+ and relatively rare in peripheral blood. Earlier literature documents some of the motif variants in reactive arthritis synovial fluid and blood. Significant enrichment of disease-linked clones was reportedly seen in matched ankylosing spondylitis synovial fluid. Typical of ankylosing spondylitis blood, it appeared, was a TCR beta motif of roughly eight highly homologous variants.

Sequencing used blood, either unsorted or a sorted T cell fraction (not recorded which). The V and J genes are TRBV14 and TRBJ1-6; D might be TRBD1 (5 bases). The sequence was collected from a male donor with ankylosing spondylitis. The CDR3 DNA follows: TGTGCCAGCAGCTATTTACGCCGGGGGTCAGATTCACCCCTCCACTTT. It is translated as CASSYLRRGSDSPLHF.